This entry lists 18 T cell receptor beta chains sequenced from one sample in a study of CD8+CD57+ T cells in acquired aplastic anemia. The TCR beta profiling, which covered VDJ combination and CDR3 sequence, was carried out using genomic DNA as the template. From the reads, TCRdb called clonotypes with MiXCR, one entry per CDR3 protein. Here the sample spans 150,000 to 200,000 distinct CDR3 sequences, about three fifths being singletons. Sequencing was performed on sorted CD4+, CD8+, or CD8+CD57+ T cells (not recorded which) from PBMCs. These receptors originate from a human donor with severe aplastic anemia or a healthy control (not recorded which).

The chain recombines TRBV10-3 with TRBJ2-1, with 9 positions matching TRBD2. V gave up 4 bases and J gave up 4 bases; unmatched junction bases: 5. Germline lookup yields CDR1 ENHRY and CDR2 SYGVKD. The CDR3 runs to 15 residues. CDR3 amino acids: CAISASSGEYNEQFF. The CDR3 DNA reads as TGTGCCATCAGTGCATCTAGCGGGGAATACAATGAGCAGTTCTTC.

At least ten counts were recorded for this clonotype. This chain uses TRBV10-3 with TRBJ2-1, with 12 bases fitting TRBD2. This CDR3 is built from 16 residues. The V and J ends lost 6 bases and 1 base, in that order; junction bases with no gene match: 4. Germline values: CDR1 ENHRY, CDR2 SYGVKD. CDR3: CAISQLAGGSYNEQFF. The CDR3 DNA reads as TGTGCCATCAGCCAACTAGCGGGGGGATCCTACAATGAGCAGTTCTTC.

The rearrangement links TRBV20-1 to TRBJ2-7; D may be TRBD2 (5 bases). With 0 bases removed from V and 3 bases from J, the gap between germline ends came to 15 bases. The length of the CDR3 is 15 residues. Per the germline V gene, CDR1 is DFQATT and CDR2 is SNEGSKA (reference sequence). CDR3: CSARDLLNGNYEQYF. In DNA, the CDR3 is TGCAGTGCTAGAGATCTCTTGAACGGGAACTACGAGCAGTACTTC.

This clonotype has a single count. The chain uses TRBV19 and TRBJ1-6; 10 nucleotides match TRBD1. Trimming at V came to 7 bases and at J to 6 bases, leaving 6 bases not matched to a gene. The CDR3 contains 15 residues. Germline CDR1 is LNHDA and CDR2 is SQIVND (reference sequence). CDR3 nucleotide sequence: TGTGCCAGTACCCTAAGGACAGGGGGTAATTCACCCCTCCACTTT. Translated, it gives CASTLRTGGNSPLHF.

The rearrangement links TRBV7-9 to TRBJ2-3; D is possibly TRBD2 (5 bases). The CDR3 runs to 13 residues. The germline gives CDR1 SEHNR, CDR2 FQNEAQ (reference sequence). V lost 6 bases to trimming and J lost 6 bases, with 13 bases between them. The CDR3 nucleotides are TGTGCCAGCAGTGAAGGGAGAACCGATACGCAGTATTTT. It yields the protein CASSEGRTDTQYF. The full variable domain, in which reference TRBV7-9 and TRBJ2-3 provide the parts outside the CDR3, is DTGVSQNPRHKITKRGQNVTFRCDPISEHNRLYWYRQTLGQGPEFLTYFQNEAQLEKSRLLSDRFSAERPKGSFSTLEIQRTEQGDSAMYLCASSEGRTDTQYFGPGTRLTVL.

Ten or more counts support this clonotype. This chain links TRBV19 with TRBJ2-3, with 7 positions matching TRBD1. V lost 2 bases to trimming and J lost 1 base; unmatched junction nucleotides: 3. This CDR3 contains 15 residues. The germline V gene has CDR1 LNHDA and CDR2 SQIVND (reference sequence). The CDR3 sequence is CASSIQGVGTDTQYF. DNA of the CDR3: TGTGCCAGTAGTATACAGGGGGTGGGCACAGATACGCAGTATTTT.

This clonotype turned up a few times. The CDR3 DNA reads TGTGCCAGCAGCTTTCAAGGCTGGGAGACCCAGTACTTC. Protein sequence: CASSFQGWETQYF. The chain has TRBV7-6 and TRBJ2-5; D uncertain. This CDR3 is built from 13 residues. V was shortened by 3 bases and J by 5 bases, with 10 bases between the two germline ends. Germline CDR1 reads SGHVS; CDR2 reads FNYEAQ.

This chain uses TRBV19 with TRBJ1-2, with TRBD1 matching 9 bases. V was pared by 3 bases and J by 4 bases, with 9 bases of the junction left unmatched. CDR1 is LNHDA, CDR2 SQIVND, per germline (reference sequence). The CDR3 length is 16 residues. CDR3 nucleotide sequence: TGTGCCAGTAGTATCCCTTCCGGGACAGGGAGCTATGGCTACACCTTC. This encodes CASSIPSGTGSYGYTF.

Only a few counts were recorded for this clonotype. The V and J genes are TRBV7-9 and TRBJ2-7, with TRBD1 matching 7 bases. V shed 5 bases, J shed 6 bases, and the junction held 10 bases outside the gene matches. The V gene's germline CDR1 is SEHNR and CDR2 FQNEAQ (reference sequence). The CDR3 runs to 14 residues. The CDR3 bases are TGTGCCAGCAGCCGTGACAGGGATGCTAGCGAGCAGTACTTC. As protein: CASSRDRDASEQYF.

The gene calls are TRBV24-1 and TRBJ2-2; D is unclear. Germline lookup yields CDR1 KGHDR and CDR2 SFDVKD. The CDR3 runs to 14 residues. V was pared by 4 bases and J by 1 base, with 6 bases between. The CDR3 loop reads CATSDRQNTGELFF. The CDR3 bases are TGTGCCACCAGTGACCGACAGAACACCGGGGAGCTGTTTTTT.

This clonotype has only one observation. V gene TRBV7-6 combines with J gene TRBJ2-1, with 12 bases that match TRBD2. V lost 3 bases to trimming and J lost 5 bases; unmatched junction nucleotides: 2. CDR1 is SGHVS and CDR2 is FNYEAQ in the germline V gene. This CDR3 is 15 amino acids long. The CDR3 loop is CASSFLAGGDNEQFF. DNA of the CDR3: TGTGCCAGCAGCTTCCTAGCGGGGGGGGACAATGAGCAGTTCTTC. Drawing the rest from reference TRBV7-6 and TRBJ2-1, the complete variable domain is GAGVSQSPRYKVTKRGQDVALRCDPISGHVSLYWYRQALGQGPEFLTYFNYEAQQDKSGLPNDRFSAERPEGSISTLTIQRTEQRDSAMYRCASSFLAGGDNEQFFGPGTRLTVL.

V gene TRBV19 combines with J gene TRBJ2-5; TRBD1 is a possible D gene (5 bases). This CDR3 contains 13 residues. Germline assignment: CDR1 LNHDA and CDR2 SQIVND (reference sequence). V was clipped by 4 bases and J by 1 base, with 7 bases between them. The CDR3 spells CASSKQVQETQYF. For the CDR3, the DNA is TGTGCCAGTAGTAAACAGGTCCAAGAGACCCAGTACTTC.

The chain has TRBV15 and TRBJ2-7; TRBD2 matches at 7 bases. The germline V gene encodes CDR1 LNHNV and CDR2 YYDKDF (reference sequence). CDR3 length: 14 amino acids. V shed 1 base and J 3 bases; nucleotides not matched to a gene: 3. In DNA, the CDR3 is TGTGCCACCAGCAGAGCGGGGGGAGACTACGAGCAGTACTTC. Its protein is CATSRAGGDYEQYF.

This clonotype has more than one count but fewer than ten. The chain is built from TRBV24-1 and TRBJ2-5; 7 bases line up with TRBD1. Losses at the gene ends were 3 bases for V and 1 base for J; bases not matched to a gene: 4. The germline V gene has CDR1 KGHDR and CDR2 SFDVKD. The CDR3 spans 15 residues. CDR3 sequence: CATSDLTGAQETQYF. The CDR3 nucleotides are TGTGCCACCAGTGATCTTACAGGGGCCCAAGAGACCCAGTACTTC.

This clonotype appeared a few times. This sequence joins TRBV28 and TRBJ2-3, with TRBD2 identical over 9 bases. The trim removed 2 bases at V and 5 bases at J, leaving 11 bases unmatched. The CDR3 sequence is 17 residues long. Looked up from germline, CDR1 is MDHEN and CDR2 is SYDVKM. The CDR3 loop reads CASSLTVAGGRGDTQYF. In DNA form, the CDR3 reads TGTGCCAGCAGTTTAACCGTTGCGGGGGGGCGTGGAGATACGCAGTATTTT.

The V call is TRBV10-3, the J call TRBJ2-1, with D perhaps matching TRBD1 (6 bases). This CDR3 has 15 amino acids. CDR1 ENHRY and CDR2 SYGVKD come from the germline V gene. The V and J ends lost 6 bases and 1 base respectively, with 13 bases between them. The CDR3 DNA is TGTGCCATCAGCCAGGACAGAAGTTCCTACAATGAGCAGTTCTTC. This translates into CAISQDRSSYNEQFF.

The V gene is TRBV5-1, the J gene TRBJ2-7; D is undetermined. The CDR3 sequence is 14 residues long. The germline gives CDR1 SGHRS, CDR2 YFSETQ. Trimming removed 0 bases at V and 3 bases at J, with 10 bases between. CDR3 nucleotide sequence: TGCGCCAGCAGCTTGGTTATGGCAGACTACGAGCAGTACTTC. Protein sequence: CASSLVMADYEQYF.

The chain has TRBV14 and TRBJ2-5, with D unresolved. Germline lookup yields CDR1 SGHDN and CDR2 FVKESK. V lost 4 bases, J lost 2 bases, and 8 bases lay in between. The CDR3 runs 13 residues. CDR3 DNA sequence: TGTGCCAGCAGCCGTACGATACAAGAGACCCAGTACTTC. Translated: CASSRTIQETQYF.